This record concerns one T cell receptor beta chain sequence. This sample stems from a study of blood T cell repertoires in COVID-19. About the study: Collection of acute and convalescent COVID-19 samples took place in the United States, Italy and Spain. PBMCs, B-cell-depleted T cells, or T cells were the source of the cDNA or gDNA that made up the material.

Source study methods: Reference gene primer amplification gave estimated nucleated cell counts. Generated by immunoSEQ multiplex PCR, the TCRdb table keeps only in-frame clones and is missing some. D and trimming were read from the DNA, whereas the V and J calls and clone size are those reported in that table. The repertoire holds fewer than 450,000 clones, with approximately 89% as singletons. J lost 0 bases, V lost 4 bases, and 2 bases had no gene match. The CDR3 length is 14 residues. Germline-derived CDR1 and CDR2 are SNHLY and FYNNEI. Sequenced input: peripheral blood. The V gene is TRBV2, the J gene TRBJ1-1; 7 nucleotides agree with TRBD1. The sequence was obtained from a young woman who had recovered from COVID-19. The chain's CDR3 is CASSGTGVNTEAFF. CDR3 nucleotides: TGTGCCAGCAGTGGAACAGGGGTGAACACTGAAGCTTTCTTT.